This is a list of T cell receptor beta chains from one sample in a study of blood T cell repertoires in COVID-19. Measured with immunoSEQ multiplex PCR; TCRdb has only the in-frame clones, and not every one. The repertoire holds 150,000 to 190,000 clones, with about 79% as singletons. Material: peripheral blood. The receptors were sampled from a woman aged 50 to 60 with acute or convalescent COVID-19. Each CDR3 is given with its conserved first and last residue. Fields, in order: J gene, V gene, clone size, CDR3 protein. Clone size is shown for a subset of rows, as once, few, many or a class of expanded clone.

TRBJ2-5	TRBV13	NA	CASSLERREKETQYF
TRBJ1-4	TRBV9	NA	CASSEGQGLSWEKLFF
TRBJ2-5	TRBV4-2	NA	CASSMWGGETQYF
TRBJ2-7	TRBV18	NA	CASSRPGTVSYEQYF
TRBJ1-1	TRBV7-2	NA	CASSSQGQGVTEAFF
TRBJ1-2	TRBV6-2/TRBV6-3	few	CASSPTVNYGYTF
TRBJ2-6	TRBV6-5	NA	CASSYQVGGANVLTF
TRBJ1-1	TRBV7-9	NA	CASSLTRQGEAFF
TRBJ2-7	TRBV5-6	NA	CASSLSGGSYEQYF
TRBJ1-2	TRBV7-9	NA	CASSLEDRPYTF
TRBJ1-2	TRBV7-9	NA	CASSLGTGLLANYGYTF